The text below deals with one T cell receptor (beta chain). Its specificity is unknown. The data were produced by immunoSEQ multiplex PCR, yet TCRdb's version contains in-frame clones alone and is incomplete. Of roughly 69,000 clones listed, roughly 90% were seen once; the top ten hold around 1%. This specimen comes from a study of OX40 agonist ivuxolimab in advanced cancers. In the study overall: Six ivuxolimab dose levels, 0.01 to 10 mg/kg, were given intravenously every 2 weeks.

This CDR3 is built from 13 residues. From germline, CDR1 is SGHNT and CDR2 YYREEE (reference sequence). V was pared by 6 bases and J by 8 bases, with 5 bases of the junction left unmatched. Prior autoimmune disease or systemic immunosuppression barred patients. General observations from the study: CD8+ T cells averaged more expanded clones than CD4+. At 0.1 to 3.0 mg/kg, clonal expansion of CD4+ and CD8+ blood T cells had occurred by week 6.

The rearrangement uses TRBV5-4 and TRBJ2-2, with TRBD1 matching over 9 bases. This sample comprised CD4+ or CD8+ T cells sorted from blood, obtained in a trial of the OX40 agonist ivuxolimab. This sequence originates from an adult with an advanced solid tumor such as melanoma, head and neck, liver or kidney cancer. The CDR3 region is CASTDRGMGELFF. For the CDR3, the DNA is TGTGCCAGCACCGACAGGGGGATGGGGGAGCTGTTTTTT.